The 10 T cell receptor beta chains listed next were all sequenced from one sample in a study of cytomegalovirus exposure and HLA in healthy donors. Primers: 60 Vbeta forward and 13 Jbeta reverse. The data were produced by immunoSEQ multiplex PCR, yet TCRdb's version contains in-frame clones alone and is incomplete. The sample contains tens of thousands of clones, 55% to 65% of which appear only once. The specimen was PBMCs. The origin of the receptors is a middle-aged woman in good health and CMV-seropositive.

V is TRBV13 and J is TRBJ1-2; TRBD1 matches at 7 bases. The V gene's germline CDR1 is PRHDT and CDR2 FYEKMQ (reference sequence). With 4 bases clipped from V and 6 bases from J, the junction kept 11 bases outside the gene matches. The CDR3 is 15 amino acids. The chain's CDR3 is CASSSRQGPLDGYTF. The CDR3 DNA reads TGTGCCAGCAGCTCCCGACAGGGCCCTCTCGATGGCTACACCTTC.

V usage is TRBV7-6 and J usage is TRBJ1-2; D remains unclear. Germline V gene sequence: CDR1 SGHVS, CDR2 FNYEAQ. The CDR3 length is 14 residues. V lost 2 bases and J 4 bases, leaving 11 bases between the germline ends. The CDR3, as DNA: TGTGCCAGCAGCTTAAACGCCAGGATCTATGGCTACACCTTC. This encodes CASSLNARIYGYTF.

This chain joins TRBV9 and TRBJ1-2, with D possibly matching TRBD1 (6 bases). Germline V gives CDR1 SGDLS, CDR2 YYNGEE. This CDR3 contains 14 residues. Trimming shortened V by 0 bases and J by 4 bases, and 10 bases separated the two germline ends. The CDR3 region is CASSVEGGTYGYTF. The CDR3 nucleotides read TGTGCCAGCAGCGTAGAGGGGGGGACCTATGGCTACACCTTC. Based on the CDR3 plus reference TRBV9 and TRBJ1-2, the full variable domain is DSGVTQTPKHLITATGQRVTLRCSPRSGDLSVYWYQQSLDQGLQFLIQYYNGEERAKGNILERFSAQQFPDLHSELNLSSLELGDSALYFCASSVEGGTYGYTFGSGTRLTVV.

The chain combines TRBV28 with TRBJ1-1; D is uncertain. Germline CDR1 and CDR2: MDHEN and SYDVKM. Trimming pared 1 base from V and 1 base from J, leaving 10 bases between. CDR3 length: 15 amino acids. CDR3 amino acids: CASSLYAAGNTEAFF. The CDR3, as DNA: TGTGCCAGCAGTTTATATGCCGCCGGGAACACTGAAGCTTTCTTT.

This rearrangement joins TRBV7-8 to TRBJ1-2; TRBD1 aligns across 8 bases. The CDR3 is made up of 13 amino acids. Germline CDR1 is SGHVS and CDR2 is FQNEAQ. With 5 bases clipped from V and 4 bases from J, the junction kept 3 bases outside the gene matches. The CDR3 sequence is CASSPGGSYGYTF. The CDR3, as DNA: TGTGCCAGCAGCCCAGGGGGCTCCTATGGCTACACCTTC.

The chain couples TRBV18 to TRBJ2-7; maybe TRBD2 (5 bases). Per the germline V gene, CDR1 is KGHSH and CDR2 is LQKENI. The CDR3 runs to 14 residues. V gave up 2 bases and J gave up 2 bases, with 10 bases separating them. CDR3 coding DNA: TGTGCCAGCTCACCAGAGGGCAGGCCCTACGAGCAGTACTTC. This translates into CASSPEGRPYEQYF.

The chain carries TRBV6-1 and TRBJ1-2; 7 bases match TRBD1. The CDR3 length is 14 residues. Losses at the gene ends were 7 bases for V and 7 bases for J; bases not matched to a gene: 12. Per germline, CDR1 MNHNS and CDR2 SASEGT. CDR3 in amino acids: CASTKTGTVGGYTF. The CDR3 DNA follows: TGTGCCAGCACTAAAACCGGGACAGTCGGTGGCTACACCTTC.

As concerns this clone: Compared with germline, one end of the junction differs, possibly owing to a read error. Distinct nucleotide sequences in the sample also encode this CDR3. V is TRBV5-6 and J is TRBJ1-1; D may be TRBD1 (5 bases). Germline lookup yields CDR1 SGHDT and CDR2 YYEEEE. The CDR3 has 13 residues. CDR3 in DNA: TGTGCCAGCACCTTGTCCGGGGGGGCTGAAGCTTTCTTT. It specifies CASTLSGGAEAFF.

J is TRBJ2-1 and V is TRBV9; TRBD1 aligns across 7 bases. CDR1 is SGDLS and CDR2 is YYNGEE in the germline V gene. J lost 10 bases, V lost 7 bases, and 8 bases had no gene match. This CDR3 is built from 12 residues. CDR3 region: CASRRDSGEQFF. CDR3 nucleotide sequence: TGTGCCAGCCGCCGGGACAGCGGCGAGCAGTTCTTC.

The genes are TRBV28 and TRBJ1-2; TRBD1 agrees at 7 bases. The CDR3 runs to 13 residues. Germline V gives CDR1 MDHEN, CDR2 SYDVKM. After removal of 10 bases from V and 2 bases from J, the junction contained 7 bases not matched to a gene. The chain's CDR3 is CANRDRVNYGYTF. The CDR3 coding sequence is TGTGCCAACAGAGACAGGGTCAACTATGGCTACACCTTC.